This T cell receptor (beta chain) came from a study of cytomegalovirus exposure and HLA in healthy donors (dated by TCRdb to between 2016 and 2019). For the wider study: According to an earlier analysis of 587 of the donors, roughly 180 million T cells yielded 117 million unique TCR beta sequences and around 300 Gb of sequence data. An early release that covered 500 to 800 HLA-typed donors contained about 300 gigabases of sequencing data and 80 million or so unique TCR sequences. Among the roughly 430 genotyped donors, approximately 77% belonged to the genetic ancestry cluster associated with self-reported Caucasian donors. The study was designed to test whether signatures of past pathogen exposure could be identified by cataloging public T cell receptors. The study profiled the T cell repertoires of about 640 subjects by immunosequencing and related them to cytomegalovirus serostatus. In addition to the first cohort of about 650 subjects, a separate validation cohort of 120 different subjects was used. High-throughput TCR immunosequencing, statistical association of individual TCRs with disease status, and machine learning were combined to predict cytomegalovirus infection status. In a later analysis, previously published TCR beta repertoires from 666 donors were re-analyzed and high-resolution HLA genotyping was added so that TCR occurrence patterns could be studied. The later analysis used no new phenotypic data to find candidate immune exposures, relying instead on TCR beta sequences and their occurrence across donors. An earlier analysis of approximately 580 of the donors used high-throughput TCR beta sequencing to judge whether each TCR beta V gene segment behaved as functional or pseudogenic. Alongside the repertoire data, information on donor age, sex, ethnicity and CMV serostatus was compiled. A later genetic analysis took genome-wide SNP genotypes for about 65% of the 666 donors and used that subset as a discovery cohort. All discovery cohort repertoires had been generated on a single sequencing platform. HLA typing covered class I and class II loci at four-digit resolution. The number of donors typed differed by locus, with about 629-630 for A, B, C, DRB1 and DQB1, roughly 520 for DQA1, some 570 for DPA1, and 400 to 490 for DPB1. Because of strong linkage in the cohort, five DR-DQ haplotypes were treated as single units for association and clustering. Among 300 to 450 genotyped donors of the cohort, an average of about 240,000 unique TCR beta nucleotide sequences were sequenced per donor, roughly 18% of them non-productive.

CDR1 and CDR2 (SGHTA, FQGNSA) derive from the germline V gene. The cysteine opens and the phenylalanine closes a CDR3 of 16 amino acids. Only the CDR3 portion is preserved as DNA: 48 bases, with reading frame beginning at the first base. V is clipped by 1 base and J by 2 bases, and the sequence between their germline boundaries is 9 bases long. The paper's findings and limits, for the study overall: Specific HLA alleles were associated with 15,000 to 20,000 TCR beta sequences at a false discovery rate of 0.05 in a later analysis. V-gene and J-gene trimming of TCR beta chains was associated with a missense DCLRE1C variant in a later genetic analysis, and the association was replicated in an independent cohort. Linkage disequilibrium might explain the correlated functional status among segregating V segments, but an unknown experimental factor could not be excluded. Because HLA typing was missing for some donors at each locus, association tests included only the typed subset. Approximately 18 rarely observed V segments, including chromosome 9 orphons, were excluded from the earlier analysis of some 590 of the donors because counts were too low. Most TCR sequences were observed very rarely across donors, whereas some public TCRs were present in many individuals. A cluster of highly shared sequence variants was judged likely to represent a technical artifact of the sequencing pipeline. A later analysis found that HLA-associated TCR beta chains were more clonally expanded and had lower generation probabilities than equally common non-associated chains. The only immune exposure information available for the cohort was CMV serostatus. Roughly uniform sequencing depth across donors was assumed in presence/absence analyses, although this assumption may not hold. In a later analysis, TCR association rates were found to vary across HLA loci, with the most associated TCRs seen for DRB1 alleles and the fewest for HLA-C alleles. Assigning TCR associations to individual alleles was difficult when HLA alleles, especially DR and DQ, strongly co-occurred. According to a later analysis, most CMV-associated TCR beta chains appeared to be HLA-restricted, and the HLA associations seemed to be driven largely by CMV exposure. A total of 150 or so TCR beta chains were listed by the study as associated with cytomegalovirus. The cohort was sequenced for TCR beta chains only, and without alpha or paired-chain data the features that could be detected were limited. In an earlier analysis of under 600 of the donors, most TCR beta V segments were observed in productive rearrangements about 90% or about 30% of the time, broadly matching IMGT annotations. Three of the identified cytomegalovirus-associated TCR beta chains were confirmed in vitro to be specific for cytomegalovirus antigens. A further reported finding was that TCR beta sequences accurately predicted the HLA-A and HLA-B alleles for most subjects in the first cohort. In both the original and validation cohorts, the classifier was reported to diagnose cytomegalovirus status with high specificity and sensitivity. The 87-base-pair reads could not distinguish some IMGT-functional V segments, including TRBV6-2 and TRBV6-3, so those segments were excluded. According to a later analysis, parvovirus B19, influenza, CMV and Epstein-Barr virus appeared linked to several top co-occurrence clusters. A later genetic analysis reported fewer N-insertions in productive TCRs among donors in an Asian-associated ancestry cluster than the roughly 690-donor mean. It was suggested by the authors that the approach could potentially be generalized to other disease states and immunological phenotypes.

Library preparation was by the immunoSEQ multiplex PCR assay. A mixture of 60 forward primers for TCR Vbeta segments and 13 reverse primers for TCR Jbeta segments was used in the multiplex PCR. The CDR3 region of rearranged TCR beta genes was amplified from genomic DNA with a multiplex PCR assay. Amplified TCR beta libraries were sequenced as 87-base-pair reads on the Illumina HiSeq System. The paper's data handling went like this. Across the roughly 700 repertoires, a later analysis counted approximately 75 million unique TCR beta chains, 8.5 million to 12 million of which were shared by at least two donors. To remove PCR and sequencing errors, raw reads were error-corrected and collapsed into unique sequences using a nearest-neighbor algorithm that merged closely related sequences. Alignment of CDR3 sequences to IMGT reference sequences was used to assign V, D and J gene segments. Each retained sequence needed at least a six-nucleotide match to both a V gene segment and a J gene segment. A rearrangement counted as productive if the CDR3 had no stop codons and remained in frame with V and J, and every other rearrangement counted as non-productive. Following IMGT convention, CDR3 was defined as the stretch from the second conserved V-encoded cysteine up to the conserved J-encoded phenylalanine. Sequences without an unambiguous match to a single V gene segment were excluded from the earlier analysis of almost 600 of the donors. An earlier analysis of several hundred of the donors called V segments functional above 56.7% productive rearrangements and segregating when the between-donor standard deviation exceeded 5%. To diagnose cytomegalovirus status from the catalog of TCR beta chain sequences, a statistical classification framework was built. In a later analysis, V and J genes were assigned by comparing TCR nucleotide sequences against IMGT/GENE-DB human TR gene sequences. Using the TCRdist pipeline, a later analysis assigned CDR3 sequences along with most-parsimonious VDJ recombination scenarios. In a later analysis, each TCR beta chain was defined by its CDR3 amino acid sequence together with its V-gene family, and reads without a unique V-gene family were excluded. In a later analysis, 500 to 700 highly shared, low-generation-probability nucleotide sequences were removed to address suspected cross-contamination and a sequencing artifact. A later analysis calculated a clonal expansion index for each public chain from normalized within-repertoire ranks of inferred template counts. Generation probabilities in a later analysis came from a VDJ recombination model fitted to out-of-frame rearrangements, and those results were checked against IGoR. A later analysis scored TCR-TCR, TCR-HLA and TCR-CMV co-occurrence with hypergeometric tests, applying a repertoire-size bias correction to TCR pairs. A later analysis estimated false discovery rates by permuting HLA or CMV assignments 20 times. In a later analysis, co-occurring TCRs were grouped using DBSCAN, and TCRdist sequence similarity was added for clustering within HLA-allele-positive subsets. Repertoires with fewer than 30,000 or more than 120,000 public chains, plus five repertoires with anomalous nucleotide sharing, were excluded from co-occurrence clustering. TCRdb carries this immuneACCESS record with in-frame sequences only. Its versions omit some clonotypes, under half of them owing to an unresolved V gene in the studies checked, with the rest unexplained. V, J and clone size are those of that table, while D and trimming were read from the DNA. This sample lists around 300,000 clones; around 65% were detected once. The biggest ten clones account for 2% to 2.5% of the sample.

As to this clone: No antigen is known for it. The record has no base qualities; no much larger clone is one base away.

The cohort comprised around 700 healthy bone marrow donors. All cohort members were sampled while nominally healthy, although unrecorded immune exposures were likely present. The donor was CMV seronegative and was included in the group of 352 seronegative cohort members. A peripheral blood sample was provided by each donor, and peripheral blood mononuclear cells were used for TCR beta sequencing. The Qiagen DNeasy Blood Extraction Kit was used to extract genomic DNA from the blood cell samples. The sequencing sample was made of PBMCs. This sequence uses TRBV7-2 and TRBJ2-6; a tentative D match to TRBD1 spans 6 bases. The origin of this receptor is a female donor in good health and CMV-seronegative. The DNA sequence is given as TGTGCCAGCAGCTTAGAGTGGACAGCTGGGGCCAACGTCCTGACTTTC. Its protein product is CASSLEWTAGANVLTF.